Reported below is one T cell receptor beta chain. One end of the junction varies from germline; a read error may be responsible. Unique molecular identifiers were incorporated when the TCRbeta library was constructed. MiXCR was run by TCRdb on the PCR reads, yielding one entry per CDR3 protein. The data show around 380,000 distinct CDR3 sequences, roughly a tenth seen once. This sample stems from a study of T-cell reconstitution after alpha-beta-depleted transplantation in children. The TCR was taken from a human donor who donated a stem cell graft to a child with acute myeloid leukemia. This specimen consisted of PBMCs from the stem cell graft donor, obtained from the stem cell graft.

CDR3: CASSFGGKQGSETQYF. The CDR3 bases are TGTGCTAGCAGCTTTGGGGGGAAACAGGGGTCAGAGACCCAGTACTTC. The genes are TRBV7-7 and TRBJ2-5; D perhaps matches TRBD1 (7 bases). The CDR3 loop spans 16 amino acids. The germline V gene encodes CDR1 SSHAT and CDR2 FNYEAQ (reference sequence). The full variable domain, its missing parts supplied by reference TRBV7-7 and TRBJ2-5, is GAGVSQSPRYKVTKRGQDVTLRCDPISSHATLYWYQQALGQGPEFLTYFNYEAQPDKSGLPSDRFSAERPEGSISTLTIQRTEQRDSAMYRCASSFGGKQGSETQYFGPGTRLLVL.